These 16 T cell receptor beta chains share one sample of origin, sequenced in a study of spatial heterogeneity in lung cancer. Time point here: sample taken at primary tumor resection. Unsorted samples of tumor, nontumor lung or frozen PBMC had their whole RNA sequenced. TCRdb re-called the 5' RACE reads with MiXCR, one entry per CDR3 protein. Altogether approximately 40,000 distinct CDR3 sequences are present, roughly 15% being singletons, with the ten largest covering approximately 60%. Material: PBMCs, obtained at surgery. The source of these receptors is a male donor with early-stage non-small cell lung cancer.

The J gene is TRBJ2-1, the V gene TRBV20-1; weak D call: TRBD2 (6 bases). V was shortened by 6 bases and J by 9 bases, with 21 bases between the two germline ends. The CDR3 is 14 amino acids. Germline assignment: CDR1 DFQATT and CDR2 SNEGSKA (reference sequence). The CDR3, as DNA: TGCAGTGCCACGACTCCGCAGCGGGCCCGTGAGCAGTTCTTC. This translates into CSATTPQRAREQFF.

The chain has TRBV5-1 and TRBJ2-1, with D perhaps TRBD1 (6 bases). Germline V CDR1 and CDR2: SGHRS, YFSETQ. The CDR3 loop spans 15 amino acids. V lost 4 bases and J 0 bases, leaving 11 bases between the germline ends. In DNA form, the CDR3 reads TGCGCCAGCAGCGGCACAGGGAGCTCCTACAATGAGCAGTTCTTC. Amino acid sequence: CASSGTGSSYNEQFF.

The table lists this clonotype with a few counts. The V call is TRBV19, the J call TRBJ2-3, with TRBD2 matching over 7 bases. Trimming at V came to 6 bases and at J to 5 bases, leaving 2 bases not matched to a gene. The CDR3 runs 12 residues. The germline gives CDR1 LNHDA, CDR2 SQIVND (reference sequence). The CDR3 spells CASRTGGDTQYF. CDR3 DNA sequence: TGTGCCAGTAGGACGGGGGGAGATACGCAGTATTTT.

The table lists this clonotype with a few counts. The rearrangement joins TRBV7-9 to TRBJ2-7; 12 bases match TRBD2. The CDR3 sequence is 14 residues long. Germline V gene data show CDR1 as SEHNR and CDR2 as FQNEAQ (reference sequence). The trim removed 5 bases at V and 5 bases at J, leaving 4 bases unmatched. CDR3 DNA: TGTGCCAGCAGCCCAGGACTAGCGGGGCACGAGCAGTACTTC. Protein: CASSPGLAGHEQYF. The full variable domain, completed using reference TRBV7-9 and TRBJ2-7, is DTGVSQNPRHKITKRGQNVTFRCDPISEHNRLYWYRQTLGQGPEFLTYFQNEAQLEKSRLLSDRFSAERPKGSFSTLEIQRTEQGDSAMYLCASSPGLAGHEQYFGPGTRLTVT.

Ten or more counts support this clonotype. The chain combines TRBV10-3 with TRBJ2-2, with D tentatively TRBD1 or TRBD2 (5 bases each). Germline V CDR1 and CDR2: ENHRY, SYGVKD. This CDR3 comprises 13 residues. V dropped 10 bases and J dropped 7 bases, with 16 bases sitting between them. CDR3 amino acids: CANSGTEDGELFF. In DNA form, the CDR3 reads TGTGCCAACTCCGGGACCGAGGACGGGGAGCTGTTTTTT.

The V and J genes are TRBV20-1 and TRBJ2-3, with D uncertain. Germline CDR1 and CDR2: DFQATT and SNEGSKA (reference sequence). The CDR3 loop spans 12 amino acids. V lost 5 bases and J 0 bases, leaving 6 bases between the germline ends. CDR3 in DNA: TGCAGTGCTCCGGCCAGCACAGATACGCAGTATTTT. As protein: CSAPASTDTQYF.

This clonotype was observed many times. The rearrangement links TRBV20-1 to TRBJ2-5; D possibly corresponds to TRBD1 (6 bases). The V gene's germline CDR1 is DFQATT and CDR2 SNEGSKA (reference sequence). The CDR3 covers 13 residues. V was shortened by 5 bases and J by 5 bases, with 15 bases between the two germline ends. CDR3 residues: CSAHAGETETQYF. DNA for the CDR3: TGCAGTGCTCATGCAGGGGAGACGGAGACCCAGTACTTC.

At least ten counts were recorded for this clonotype. The chain carries TRBV6-1 and TRBJ2-7, with a tentative D call TRBD1 (5 bases). CDR3 length: 14 amino acids. Germline loops: CDR1 MNHNS, CDR2 SASEGT. The V end lost 2 bases, the J end lost 0 bases, and 8 bases lay between the germline ends. The CDR3 region has the DNA TGTGCCAGCAGTGAAACAGGTAGCTCCTACGAGCAGTACTTC. This gives the protein CASSETGSSYEQYF.

The chain combines TRBV4-2 with TRBJ2-3; the match to TRBD2 covers 7 bases. The germline CDR1 and CDR2 sequences are LGHNA and YNFKEQ. The CDR3 totals 15 residues. V trimming: 0 bases; J trimming: 3 bases; junction bases outside the gene matches: 3. CDR3 bases: TGTGCCAGCAGCCAAGAACTAGCGTCTACAGATACGCAGTATTTT. This gives the protein CASSQELASTDTQYF.

This clonotype has at least ten counts. V gene TRBV6-5 combines with J gene TRBJ2-2; D remains unclear. Per the germline V gene, CDR1 is MNHEY and CDR2 is SVGAGI. The CDR3 is made up of 15 amino acids. V lost 0 bases, J lost 3 bases, and 8 bases lay in between. In DNA, the CDR3 is TGTGCCAGCAGTTACTCTCGTCGGGACACCGGGGAGCTGTTTTTT. Protein sequence: CASSYSRRDTGELFF.

J is TRBJ2-1 and V is TRBV7-9, with D possibly TRBD2 on 6 matching bases. Germline V gives CDR1 SEHNR, CDR2 FQNEAQ (reference sequence). V was clipped by 4 bases and J by 8 bases, with 21 bases between them. CDR3 length: 16 residues. CDR3 residues: CASSSRETHRKDEQFF. The CDR3 DNA is TGTGCCAGCAGCTCCCGGGAGACTCACAGGAAGGATGAGCAGTTCTTC.

On this clonotype itself: Given a much more abundant clone one base away, this may be a read error. The chain combines TRBV6-5 with TRBJ2-2, with 10 bases matching TRBD2. The CDR3 covers 14 residues. Per germline, CDR1 MNHEY and CDR2 SVGAGI. As DNA, the CDR3 is TGTGCCAGCAGTTTGCTAGCGGGGGCCGGGGAGCTGGTTTTT. This codes for CASSLLAGAGELVF.

This clonotype has just a few counts. This chain connects TRBV3-1 to TRBJ1-1; tentative D call: TRBD1 (5 bases). The V gene lost 1 base and the J gene lost 6 bases, with 18 bases spanning the gap. The CDR3 consists of 16 residues. Germline CDR1 is LGHDT and CDR2 is YNNKEL (reference sequence). CDR3 loop: CASSQARTGARAEAFF. DNA for the CDR3: TGTGCCAGCAGCCAAGCCAGGACCGGGGCGAGGGCTGAAGCTTTCTTT.

This chain connects TRBV6-5 to TRBJ1-2; 11 bases match TRBD1. The ends lost 6 bases at V and 3 bases at J; junction bases unmatched: 6. Germline CDR1 and CDR2: MNHEY and SVGAGI. The CDR3 has 15 amino acids. CDR3 nucleotides: TGTGCCAGCAGCTCTCCGGGACAGGGGGACTATGGCTACACCTTC. As protein: CASSSPGQGDYGYTF.

This clonotype appeared a few times. This sequence joins TRBV27 and TRBJ1-2, with D maybe TRBD1 (6 bases). Trimming shortened V by 5 bases and J by 8 bases, and 15 bases separated the two germline ends. Germline V CDR1 and CDR2: MNHEY, SMNVEV (reference sequence). This CDR3 region has 13 residues. The CDR3 DNA sequence: TGTGCCAGCAGTCACCGGGGGGCAGGCGGCTACACCTTC. It yields the protein CASSHRGAGGYTF.

This clonotype occurred many times. V and J are TRBV11-3 and TRBJ2-3, with 7 positions matching TRBD1. With V trimmed by 5 bases and J by 0 bases, 5 bases remained unmatched. The CDR3 totals 15 residues. Germline lookup yields CDR1 SGHNT and CDR2 YENEEA. This chain's CDR3 is CASSPRQGSTDTQYF. CDR3 in DNA: TGTGCCAGCAGCCCGAGACAGGGTAGCACAGATACGCAGTATTTT. Filled out from reference TRBV11-3 and TRBJ2-3, the complete variable domain reads EAGVVQSPRYKIIEKKQPVAFWCNPISGHNTLYWYLQNLGQGPELLIRYENEEAVDDSQLPKDRFSAERLKGVDSTLKIQPAELGDSAVYLCASSPRQGSTDTQYFGPGTRLTVL.